The 3 T cell receptor beta chains in this list originate from one sample, sequenced in a study of response to subunit inactivated influenza vaccine. TCRdb ran MiXCR on the RT-PCR reads and lists one entry per CDR3 protein. The sample carries about 520,000 distinct CDR3 sequences, about 25% recorded once. Source: CD4+ T cells sorted from PBMCs, taken more than 4 days after vaccination. The receptor set was obtained from a man in his fifties who received an inactivated influenza vaccine.

V is TRBV7-2 and J is TRBJ2-7; 7 nucleotides line up with TRBD2. V lost 4 bases and J lost 1; bases outside the gene matches: 7. The CDR3 is 15 residues long. Germline assignment: CDR1 SGHTA and CDR2 FQGNSA. CDR3 DNA sequence: TGTGCCAGCAGCTCTCGGGGGGTTTCTTCCTACGAGCAGTACTTC. Translated: CASSSRGVSSYEQYF.

The genes are TRBV11-2 and TRBJ2-7, with D possibly TRBD1 on 6 matching bases. The CDR3 sequence is 15 residues long. CDR1 is SGHAT, CDR2 FQNNGV, per germline. Deletions cut 0 bases from V and 1 base from J, with 10 bases between. The CDR3 here is CASSLEGHLSYEQYF. CDR3 coding DNA: TGTGCCAGCAGCTTAGAGGGACACCTATCCTACGAGCAGTACTTC. Combining the CDR3 with reference TRBV11-2 and TRBJ2-7 gives the whole variable domain EAGVAQSPRYKIIEKRQSVAFWCNPISGHATLYWYQQILGQGPKLLIQFQNNGVVDDSQLPKDRFSAERLKGVDSTLKIQPAKLEDSAVYLCASSLEGHLSYEQYFGPGTRLTVT.

This clonotype was observed a handful of times. This sequence joins TRBV6-2 or TRBV6-3 and TRBJ1-6; possibly TRBD1 for D (5 bases). The CDR3 has 16 residues. Trimming pared 6 bases from V and 5 bases from J, leaving 17 bases between. The germline V gene encodes CDR1 MNHEY and CDR2 SVGEGT. CDR3 in DNA: TGTGCCAGCAGGTGGGCACAGGCATTGGATAATTCACCCCTCCACTTT. It translates to CASRWAQALDNSPLHF.